A single sample is the source of the 9 T cell receptor beta chains below, sequenced in a study of shared clonotypes between healthy human individuals. Data came from immunoSEQ multiplex PCR; TCRdb stores just in-frame clones and leaves some out. The sample carries some 1 million clones, about 75% recorded once. The specimen was memory CD4+ T cells sorted from blood. The subset denotes: CD45RA-negative fraction. All receptors derive from a man younger than 35 in good health.

This clone was seen just once. V gene TRBV6-6 combines with J gene TRBJ2-7; unclear D gene. V shed 4 bases and J shed 7 bases, with 8 bases lying between them. Per the germline V gene, CDR1 is MNHNY and CDR2 is SVGAGI (reference sequence). This CDR3 contains 11 residues. For the CDR3, the DNA is TGTGCCAGCAGTTTCGTGGAGGAGCAGTACTTC. It is translated as CASSFVEEQYF.

The chain uses TRBV28 and TRBJ2-7, with D possibly called TRBD1 or TRBD2 (5 bases each). The V end was cut by 5 bases, the J end by 0 bases, with 14 bases between. Germline CDR1 MDHEN, CDR2 SYDVKM. This CDR3 is built from 15 residues. The CDR3 is CASSGGRGFSYEQYF. For the CDR3, the DNA is TGTGCCAGCAGTGGGGGACGGGGATTCTCCTACGAGCAGTACTTC.

Notes on this clone: Being one base from a much bigger clone, this may be a read error. The chain couples TRBV28 to TRBJ2-7, with no clear D. V lost 4 bases, J lost 0 bases, and 7 bases lay in between. CDR3 length: 13 residues. Germline CDR1 is MDHEN and CDR2 is SYDVKM. The CDR3 DNA sequence: TGTGCCAGCAGTTCGGCCAGCTCCTACGAGCAGTACTTC. Translated: CASSSASSYEQYF.

Note on this clone: Possible read error: a much larger clone is one base away. The chain carries TRBV25-1 and TRBJ1-2; 10 bases match TRBD1. Per the germline V gene, CDR1 is MGHDK and CDR2 is SYGVNS. V was clipped by 5 bases and J by 4 bases; unmatched bases: 1. CDR3 length: 13 residues. The CDR3, as DNA: TGTGCCAGCAGTCGGGACAGGGGCTATGGCTACACCTTC. Protein product: CASSRDRGYGYTF.

The V and J genes are TRBV7-2 and TRBJ2-1, with 12 bases identical to TRBD2. This CDR3 comprises 16 residues. After removal of 1 base from V and 6 bases from J, the junction contained 4 bases not matched to a gene. CDR1 and CDR2 (germline): SGHTA, FQGNSA. CDR3 protein: CASSLDASGGGNEQFF. CDR3 nucleotides: TGTGCCAGCAGCTTAGACGCTAGCGGGGGGGGCAATGAGCAGTTCTTC.

This clone was picked up one time. The chain recombines TRBV18 with TRBJ2-7, with D possibly being TRBD1 (5 bases). The CDR3 runs 14 residues. V lost 2 bases, J lost 2 bases, and 10 bases lay in between. Germline V gene lookup returns CDR1 KGHSH and CDR2 LQKENI. The CDR3 coding sequence is TGTGCCAGCTCACCAACCCGACAGACCTACGAGCAGTACTTC. Translated, it gives CASSPTRQTYEQYF.

The DNA for the CDR3 is TGTGCCAGCAGCCCCCGACAGGCAGGGCATACTGAAGCTTTCTTT. Residues: CASSPRQAGHTEAFF. J is TRBJ1-1 and V is TRBV7-9, with D maybe TRBD1 (6 bases). Germline CDR1 SEHNR, CDR2 FQNEAQ (reference sequence). This CDR3 contains 15 residues. V shed 5 bases and J shed 5 bases, with 18 bases lying between them.

This clone showed up just once. The rearrangement joins TRBV7-2 to TRBJ2-1; 7 positions agree with TRBD2. J gave up 3 bases and V 8 bases, and 13 bases lay outside the gene matches. The CDR3 length is 16 residues. CDR1 and CDR2 from the germline V gene are SGHTA and FQGNSA. CDR3: CASFPGSGDFYNEQFF. As DNA, the CDR3 is TGTGCCAGCTTTCCGGGGAGCGGGGACTTCTACAATGAGCAGTTCTTC.

The chain recombines TRBV6-5 with TRBJ1-1, with D possibly matching TRBD1 (5 bases). Germline V lookup: CDR1 MNHEY, CDR2 SVGAGI. V lost 4 bases to trimming and J lost 2 bases, with 11 bases between them. This CDR3 is built from 14 residues. The CDR3 region has the DNA TGTGCCAGCAGTTCCGGACAAAGCAACACTGAAGCTTTCTTT. Translating gives CASSSGQSNTEAFF.